This entry concerns a single T cell receptor (beta chain). Its specificity is unknown. The sample originates from a study of shared clonotypes between healthy human individuals. Study results and limitations: Expectations were that clonotype sharing among donors would be affected by sequencing depth. Unshared clonotypes carried lower generation probabilities than those common to all four donors. Only blood samples were collected, and tissue repertoires likely differ. Generally, naive subsets (rather than memory subsets) showed larger estimated richness.

V was pared by 2 bases and J by 3 bases, with 6 bases between. Germline V gene sequence: CDR1 MRHNA, CDR2 SNTAGT. The CDR3 has 13 amino acids. Assay used: immunoSEQ multiplex PCR; TCRdb lists only in-frame clones, some missing. The table has around 2.3 million clones, around 95% seen once; the top ten hold more than 0.1%. The chain carries TRBV6-4 and TRBJ2-3; D is unresolved. What was sequenced was naive CD4+ T cells sorted from blood. Subset noted: CD45RA+ positively selected. This receptor was identified in a young man in good health. The CDR3 reads CASSDPLTDTQYF. CDR3 DNA: TGTGCCAGCAGTGACCCCTTAACAGATACGCAGTATTTT.